The 15 T cell receptor beta chains presented below share a single source sample, sequenced in a study of blood T cell repertoires in COVID-19. The repertoire was sequenced with immunoSEQ multiplex PCR; TCRdb's copy has only in-frame clones and lacks some. The table lists nearly 350,000 clones, about nine tenths of them singletons. The sample consisted of peripheral blood. The receptors shown here come from a woman in her 70s with COVID-19, enrolled during active disease.

The rearrangement joins TRBV5-1 to TRBJ1-1; a weak D match, TRBD1 (5 bases). CDR3 length equals 14 residues. V was pared by 2 bases and J by 2 bases, with 10 bases between. Germline-derived CDR1 and CDR2 are SGHRS and YFSETQ. CDR3 DNA: TGCGCCAGCAGCTTACCCAGGGCCAACACTGAAGCTTTCTTT. This translates into CASSLPRANTEAFF.

With regard to this clone: Additional DNA sequences in this sample encode the identical CDR3. The rearrangement links TRBV27 to TRBJ1-2; no firm D call. Germline V gives CDR1 MNHEY, CDR2 SMNVEV (reference sequence). The CDR3 covers 15 residues. The V end was cut by 0 bases, the J end by 2 bases, with 10 bases between. The CDR3 nucleotides read TGTGCCAGCAGTTTATCCCCGACGGGGAACTATGGCTACACCTTC. Translating it yields CASSLSPTGNYGYTF.

This chain uses TRBV28 with TRBJ2-3; 7 bases match TRBD1. In germline, CDR1 is MDHEN, CDR2 SYDVKM. Trimming removed 1 base from V and 6 bases from J; junction bases left unmatched: 10. The CDR3 runs to 16 residues. The CDR3 nucleotides read TGTGCCAGCAGTTTATTTAATGAGGGGGCGCGGGATACGCAGTATTTT. This encodes CASSLFNEGARDTQYF.

This chain joins TRBV24-1 and TRBJ2-1; 7 positions agree with TRBD1. This CDR3 has 16 residues. With V trimmed by 4 bases and J by 9 bases, 14 bases remained unmatched. The germline V gene has CDR1 KGHDR and CDR2 SFDVKD. This CDR3 reads CATSEYGTGTAAEQFF. CDR3 nucleotides: TGTGCCACCAGTGAGTATGGGACCGGGACAGCAGCTGAGCAGTTCTTC.

Concerning this clone itself: An end of the junction does not agree with germline; a read error may underlie this. V and J are TRBV10-3 and TRBJ1-1, with a tentative D call TRBD1 (5 bases). The CDR3 spans 14 residues. Germline CDR1 reads ENHRY; CDR2 reads SYGVKD. The CDR3 loop is CAMSERGSDTEAFF. The CDR3 DNA reads as TGTGCCATGAGTGAGAGGGGAAGTGACACTGAAGCTTTCTTT.

The rearrangement joins TRBV9 to TRBJ2-2, with TRBD1 matching over 7 bases. CDR1 is SGDLS and CDR2 is YYNGEE in the germline V gene. This CDR3 has 13 residues. J lost 6 bases, V lost 3 bases, and 2 bases had no gene match. The CDR3 nucleotides read TGTGCCAGCAGCGGACAGGGTGCCGGGGAGCTGTTTTTT. Protein sequence: CASSGQGAGELFF.

The chain employs TRBV7-2 and TRBJ1-1; 8 nucleotides align to TRBD1. The CDR3 loop spans 15 amino acids. Losses at the gene ends were 7 bases for V and 0 bases for J; bases not matched to a gene: 7. From germline, CDR1 is SGHTA and CDR2 FQGNSA. The DNA of the CDR3 is TGTGCCAGCACTCTGTCAGGGGGCATGAACACTGAAGCTTTCTTT. It is translated as CASTLSGGMNTEAFF. The full variable domain, its missing parts supplied by reference TRBV7-2 and TRBJ1-1, is GAGVSQSPSNKVTEKGKDVELRCDPISGHTALYWYRQSLGQGLEFLIYFQGNSAPDKSGLPSDRFSAERTGGSVSTLTIQRTQQEDSAVYLCASTLSGGMNTEAFFGQGTRLTVV.

This chain links TRBV30 with TRBJ1-1; 7 nucleotides match TRBD1. V lost 5 bases and J lost 3; bases outside the gene matches: 15. CDR1 and CDR2 (germline): GTSNPN, SVGIG (reference sequence). The CDR3 totals 16 residues. The CDR3 bases are TGTGCCTGGCAGACCAGAGGGGCAGGGGGATACACTGAAGCTTTCTTT. Its translation is CAWQTRGAGGYTEAFF.

The CDR3 DNA follows: TGCGCCAGCAGCCTGGGGGCAGAAGCCGGGACTAGCGGGGTGAAGCAGTTCTTC. This codes for CASSLGAEAGTSGVKQFF. The chain combines TRBV5-1 with TRBJ2-1, with TRBD2 identical over 13 bases. Germline lookup yields CDR1 SGHRS and CDR2 YFSETQ. The CDR3 loop spans 18 amino acids. V lost 4 bases, J lost 11 bases, and 18 bases stayed unmatched.

The V and J genes are TRBV7-9 and TRBJ2-1; D unresolved. Per the germline V gene, CDR1 is SEHNR and CDR2 is FQNEAQ (reference sequence). V was clipped by 2 bases and J by 0 bases, with 8 bases between them. The length of the CDR3 is 15 residues. The chain's CDR3 is CASSLIRSSYNEQFF. CDR3 coding DNA: TGTGCCAGCAGCTTAATCCGGAGCTCCTACAATGAGCAGTTCTTC.

The rearrangement links TRBV9 to TRBJ1-2; D possibly corresponds to TRBD1 (6 bases). Germline CDR1 SGDLS, CDR2 YYNGEE. The CDR3 extends over 14 amino acids. V lost 3 bases and J 8 bases, leaving 17 bases between the germline ends. CDR3 amino acids: CASSALGAARGYTF. The CDR3, as DNA: TGTGCCAGCAGCGCCCTGGGGGCGGCGCGGGGCTACACCTTC. Complete variable domain (other parts from reference TRBV9 and TRBJ1-2): DSGVTQTPKHLITATGQRVTLRCSPRSGDLSVYWYQQSLDQGLQFLIQYYNGEERAKGNILERFSAQQFPDLHSELNLSSLELGDSALYFCASSALGAARGYTFGSGTRLTVV.

This clone showed up just a few times. This rearrangement joins TRBV5-6 to TRBJ1-1; weak D call: TRBD1 (5 bases). With 4 bases removed from V and 1 base from J, the gap between germline ends came to 17 bases. The CDR3 extends over 16 amino acids. From germline, CDR1 is SGHDT and CDR2 YYEEEE. CDR3 protein: CASSPPGGVGNTEAFF. Written as DNA, the CDR3 is TGTGCCAGCAGCCCCCCCGGGGGTGTGGGGAACACTGAAGCTTTCTTT.

This clone was recorded once. The gene calls are TRBV12-3 or TRBV12-4 and TRBJ2-5; D is perhaps TRBD2 (5 bases). The V end lost 6 bases, the J end lost 5 bases, and 10 bases lay between the germline ends. The CDR3 is made up of 12 amino acids. The CDR3 region is CASSPEGETQYF. DNA of the CDR3: TGTGCCAGCAGCCCCGAGGGTGAGACCCAGTACTTC.

The chain has TRBV6-5 and TRBJ1-1; D gene uncertain. Germline V lookup: CDR1 MNHEY, CDR2 SVGAGI. This CDR3 contains 14 residues. The V end lost 7 bases, the J end lost 0 bases, and 12 bases lay between the germline ends. The CDR3 sequence is CASTPPGMNTEAFF. Written as DNA, the CDR3 is TGTGCCAGCACTCCCCCGGGGATGAACACTGAAGCTTTCTTT.

The CDR3 region has the DNA TGTGCCAGCAGTGAGACGACAGGGGGCTACACCTTC. Residues: CASSETTGGYTF. The rearrangement uses TRBV2 and TRBJ1-2; the match to TRBD1 covers 7 bases. Trimming took 3 bases from V and 8 from J; bases not matched to a gene: 3. Per germline, CDR1 SNHLY and CDR2 FYNNEI. There are 12 residues in the CDR3.